Sequencing of this TCR beta chain was carried out in a study of blood T cell repertoires in COVID-19. Study information: T cells, B-cell-depleted T cells, or PBMCs supplied cDNA or gDNA.

In the authors' workflow: Estimation of nucleated cell counts relied on the amplification of reference gene primers. Repertoires were generated with immunoSEQ multiplex PCR, while TCRdb's copy carries only in-frame clones and drops some. That table supplies the V and J calls and clone size; D and trimming were determined from the DNA. This repertoire shows about 80,000 clones, around 79% found once; its top ten account for about 12%. In germline, CDR1 is MGHDK, CDR2 SYGVNS. Losses at the gene ends were 4 bases for V and 8 bases for J; bases not matched to a gene: 3. This CDR3 spans 12 amino acids. The sequencing sample was made of peripheral blood. The chain is built from TRBV25-1 and TRBJ1-2; the match to TRBD1 covers 8 bases. This receptor was obtained from an older man with acute or convalescent COVID-19. CDR3 in amino acids: CASSARTGGYTF. The CDR3 DNA reads TGTGCCAGCAGTGCTAGGACAGGGGGCTACACCTTC.